This T cell receptor beta chain was profiled in a study of Ad26.COV2.S vaccination and SARS-CoV-2 variants. On this clone itself: Its antigen is as yet unknown.

Assay used: immunoSEQ multiplex PCR; TCRdb lists only in-frame clones, some missing. Here the sample spans 180,000 or so clones, around 88% being singletons. Germline CDR1 and CDR2: MGHDK and SYGVNS. CDR3 size: 16 residues. V was cut by 2 bases and J by 0 bases, with 10 bases left in between. General study findings and limits: Researchers reported similar non-spike TCR breadth in vaccine and placebo recipients. Assessments of TCR breadth and depth may have underestimated the total T cell responses. Individuals receiving vaccine had higher spike-specific TCR breadth than placebo recipients did.

The TCR originated in a human donor who had recovered from COVID-19. The rearrangement links TRBV25-1 to TRBJ1-4; D not resolved. This material consisted of peripheral blood, taken after recovery from COVID-19. CDR3 bases: TGTGCCAGCAGTGAACTCCTAGTTGCAACTAATGAAAAACTGTTTTTT. Translation gives CASSELLVATNEKLFF.